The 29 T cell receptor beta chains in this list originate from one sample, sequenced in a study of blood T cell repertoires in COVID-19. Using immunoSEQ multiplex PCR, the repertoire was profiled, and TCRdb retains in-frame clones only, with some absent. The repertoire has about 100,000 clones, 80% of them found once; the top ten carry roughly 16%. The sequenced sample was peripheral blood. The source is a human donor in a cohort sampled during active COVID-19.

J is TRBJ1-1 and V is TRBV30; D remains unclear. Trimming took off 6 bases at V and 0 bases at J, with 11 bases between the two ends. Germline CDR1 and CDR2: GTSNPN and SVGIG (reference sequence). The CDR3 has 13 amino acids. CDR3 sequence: CACSLDLNTEAFF. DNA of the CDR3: TGTGCCTGCAGTTTAGACTTGAACACTGAAGCTTTCTTT.

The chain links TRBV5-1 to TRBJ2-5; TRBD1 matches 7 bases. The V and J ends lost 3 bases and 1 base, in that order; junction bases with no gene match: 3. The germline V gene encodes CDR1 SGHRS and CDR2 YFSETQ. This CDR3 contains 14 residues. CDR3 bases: TGCGCCAGCAGCTCGGGACAGAGCCAAGAGACCCAGTACTTC. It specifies CASSSGQSQETQYF.

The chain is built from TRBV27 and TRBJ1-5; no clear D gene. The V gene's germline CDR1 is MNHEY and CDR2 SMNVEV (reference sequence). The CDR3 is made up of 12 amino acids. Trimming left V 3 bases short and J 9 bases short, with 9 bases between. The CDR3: CASSFRSGPQHF. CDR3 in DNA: TGTGCCAGCAGTTTTAGGTCGGGGCCCCAGCATTTT.

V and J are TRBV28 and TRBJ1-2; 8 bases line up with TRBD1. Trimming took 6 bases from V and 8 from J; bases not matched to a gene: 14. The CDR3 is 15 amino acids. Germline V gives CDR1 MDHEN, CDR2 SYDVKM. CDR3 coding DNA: TGTGCCAGCAGCGCGGGACAGGTTCCTACAAGGGGCTACACCTTC. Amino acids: CASSAGQVPTRGYTF.

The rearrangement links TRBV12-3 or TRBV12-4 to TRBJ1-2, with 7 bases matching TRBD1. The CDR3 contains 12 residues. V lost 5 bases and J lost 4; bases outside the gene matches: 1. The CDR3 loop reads CASSDRAYGYTF. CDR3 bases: TGTGCCAGCAGTGACAGGGCCTATGGCTACACCTTC.

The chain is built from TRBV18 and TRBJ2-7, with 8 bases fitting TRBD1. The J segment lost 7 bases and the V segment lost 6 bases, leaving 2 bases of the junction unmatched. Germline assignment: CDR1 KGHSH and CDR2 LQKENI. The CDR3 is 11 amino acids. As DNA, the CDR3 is TGTGCCAGCTCCCAGGGGGCAGAGCAGTACTTC. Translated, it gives CASSQGAEQYF.

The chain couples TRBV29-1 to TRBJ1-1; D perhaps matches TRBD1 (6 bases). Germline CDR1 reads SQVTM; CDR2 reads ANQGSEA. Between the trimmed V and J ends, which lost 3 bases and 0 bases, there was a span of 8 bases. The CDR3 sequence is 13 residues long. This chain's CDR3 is CSVDGGLNTEAFF. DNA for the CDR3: TGCAGCGTTGATGGGGGCCTGAACACTGAAGCTTTCTTT.

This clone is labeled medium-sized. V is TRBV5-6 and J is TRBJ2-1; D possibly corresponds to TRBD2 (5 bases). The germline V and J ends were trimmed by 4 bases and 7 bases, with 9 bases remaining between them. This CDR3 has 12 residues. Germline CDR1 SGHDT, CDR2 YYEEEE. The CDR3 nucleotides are TGTGCCAGCAGCCGTCTAGCAAATGAGCAGTTCTTC. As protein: CASSRLANEQFF.

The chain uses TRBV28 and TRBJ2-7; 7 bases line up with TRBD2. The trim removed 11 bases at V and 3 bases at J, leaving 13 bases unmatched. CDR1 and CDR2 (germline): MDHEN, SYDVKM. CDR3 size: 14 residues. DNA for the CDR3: TGTGCCTCCCGGGGGGTTTTAGCAGGCTACGAGCAGTACTTC. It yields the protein CASRGVLAGYEQYF. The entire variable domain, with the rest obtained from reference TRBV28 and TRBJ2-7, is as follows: DVKVTQSSRYLVKRTGEKVFLECVQDMDHENMFWYRQDPGLGLRLIYFSYDVKMKEKGDIPEGYSVSREKKERFSLILESASTNQTSMYLCASRGVLAGYEQYFGPGTRLTVT.

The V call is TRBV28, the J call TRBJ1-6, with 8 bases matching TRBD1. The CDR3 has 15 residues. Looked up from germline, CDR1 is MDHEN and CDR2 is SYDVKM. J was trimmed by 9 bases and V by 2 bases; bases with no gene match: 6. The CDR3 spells CASSLPLTGASPLHF. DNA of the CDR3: TGTGCCAGCAGTTTACCCCTGACAGGGGCTTCACCCCTCCACTTT.

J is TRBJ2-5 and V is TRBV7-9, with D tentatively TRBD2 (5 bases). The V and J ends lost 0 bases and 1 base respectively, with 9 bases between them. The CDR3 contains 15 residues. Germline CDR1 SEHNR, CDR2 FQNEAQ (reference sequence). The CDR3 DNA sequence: TGTGCCAGCAGCTTAGCGACGGGGATCCAAGAGACCCAGTACTTC. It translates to CASSLATGIQETQYF.

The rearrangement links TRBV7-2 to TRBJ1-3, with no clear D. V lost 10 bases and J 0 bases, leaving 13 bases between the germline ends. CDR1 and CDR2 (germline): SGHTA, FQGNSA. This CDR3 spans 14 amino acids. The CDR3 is CATGPPASGNTIYF. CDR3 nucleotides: TGTGCCACGGGTCCACCCGCCTCTGGAAACACCATATATTTT.

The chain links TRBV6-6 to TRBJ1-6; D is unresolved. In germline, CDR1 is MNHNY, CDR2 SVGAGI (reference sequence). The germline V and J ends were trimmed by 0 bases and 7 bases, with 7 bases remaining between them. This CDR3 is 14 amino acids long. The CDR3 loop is CASSYSTSNSPLHF. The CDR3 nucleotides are TGTGCCAGCAGTTACTCGACTTCCAATTCACCCCTCCACTTT.

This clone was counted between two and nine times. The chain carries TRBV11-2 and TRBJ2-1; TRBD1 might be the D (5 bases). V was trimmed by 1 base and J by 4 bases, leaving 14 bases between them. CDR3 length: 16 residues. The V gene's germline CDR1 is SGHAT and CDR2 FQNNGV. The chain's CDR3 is CASSLGRGFAYNEQFF. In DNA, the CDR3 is TGTGCCAGCAGCTTAGGAAGGGGCTTCGCTTACAATGAGCAGTTCTTC.

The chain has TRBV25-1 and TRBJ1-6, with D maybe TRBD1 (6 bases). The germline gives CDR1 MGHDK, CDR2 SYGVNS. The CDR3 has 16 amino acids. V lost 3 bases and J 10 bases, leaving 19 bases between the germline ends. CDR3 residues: CASSEMYRVARSPLHF. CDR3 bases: TGTGCCAGCAGTGAGATGTACAGGGTAGCGCGGTCACCCCTCCACTTT. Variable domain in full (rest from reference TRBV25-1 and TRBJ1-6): EADIYQTPRYLVIGTGKKITLECSQTMGHDKMYWYQQDPGMELHLIHYSYGVNSTEKGDLSSESTVSRIRTEHFPLTLESARPSHTSQYLCASSEMYRVARSPLHFGNGTRLTVT.

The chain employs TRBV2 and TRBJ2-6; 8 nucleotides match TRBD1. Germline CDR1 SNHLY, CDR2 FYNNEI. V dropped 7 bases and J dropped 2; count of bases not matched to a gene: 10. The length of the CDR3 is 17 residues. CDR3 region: CASTREPTGAGANVLTF. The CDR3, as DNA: TGTGCCAGCACCAGGGAACCGACAGGGGCTGGGGCCAACGTCCTGACTTTC.

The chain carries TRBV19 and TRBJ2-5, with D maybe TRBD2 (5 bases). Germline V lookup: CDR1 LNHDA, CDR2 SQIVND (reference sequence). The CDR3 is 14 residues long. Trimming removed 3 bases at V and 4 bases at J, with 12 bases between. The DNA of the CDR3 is TGTGCCAGTAGTATCCAGGACTGGGGAGAGACCCAGTACTTC. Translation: CASSIQDWGETQYF.

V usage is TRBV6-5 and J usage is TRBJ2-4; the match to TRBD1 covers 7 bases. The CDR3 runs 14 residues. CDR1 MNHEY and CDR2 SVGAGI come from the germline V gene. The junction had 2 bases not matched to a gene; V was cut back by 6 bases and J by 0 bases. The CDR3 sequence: CASRPGGAKNIQYF. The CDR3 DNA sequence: TGTGCCAGCAGACCAGGGGGAGCCAAAAACATTCAGTACTTC.

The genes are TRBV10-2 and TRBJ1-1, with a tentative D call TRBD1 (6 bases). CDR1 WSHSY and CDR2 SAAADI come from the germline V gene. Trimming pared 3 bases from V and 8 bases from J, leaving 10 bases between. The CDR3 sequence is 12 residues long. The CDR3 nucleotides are TGCGCCAGCAGTGAAACAGGGCTCGAAGCTTTCTTT. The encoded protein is CASSETGLEAFF.

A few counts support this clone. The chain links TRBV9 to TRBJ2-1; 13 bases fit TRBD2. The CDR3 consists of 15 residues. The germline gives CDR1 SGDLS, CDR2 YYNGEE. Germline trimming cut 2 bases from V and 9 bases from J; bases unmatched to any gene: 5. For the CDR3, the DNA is TGTGCCAGCAGCGTTACCGGGACTAGCGGGACTGAGCAGTTCTTC. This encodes CASSVTGTSGTEQFF.

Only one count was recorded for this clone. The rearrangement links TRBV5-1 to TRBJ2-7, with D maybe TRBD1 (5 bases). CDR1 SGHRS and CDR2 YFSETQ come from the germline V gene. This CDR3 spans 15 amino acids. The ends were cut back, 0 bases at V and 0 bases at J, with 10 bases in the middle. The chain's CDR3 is CASSLGYRSSYEQYF. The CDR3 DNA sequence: TGCGCCAGCAGCTTGGGATACAGGAGCTCCTACGAGCAGTACTTC.

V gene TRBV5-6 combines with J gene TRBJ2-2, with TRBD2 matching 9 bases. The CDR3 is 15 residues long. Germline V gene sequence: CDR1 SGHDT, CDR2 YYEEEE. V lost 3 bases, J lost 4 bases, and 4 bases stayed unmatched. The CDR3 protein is CASSSSGVVTGELFF. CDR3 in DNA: TGTGCCAGCAGCTCTAGCGGGGTAGTCACCGGGGAGCTGTTTTTT.

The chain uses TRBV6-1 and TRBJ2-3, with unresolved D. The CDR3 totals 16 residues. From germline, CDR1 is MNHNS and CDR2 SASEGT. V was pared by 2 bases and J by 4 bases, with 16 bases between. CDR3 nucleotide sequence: TGTGCCAGCAGTGAACGGTTGGCAGGATCCCCAGATACGCAGTATTTT. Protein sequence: CASSERLAGSPDTQYF.

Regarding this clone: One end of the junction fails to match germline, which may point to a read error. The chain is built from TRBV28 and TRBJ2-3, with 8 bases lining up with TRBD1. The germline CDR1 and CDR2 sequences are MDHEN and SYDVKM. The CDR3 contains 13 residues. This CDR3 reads CASSLSPGQAWNF. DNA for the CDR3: TGTGCCAGCAGTTTATCGCCGGGACAGGCCTGGAATTTT.

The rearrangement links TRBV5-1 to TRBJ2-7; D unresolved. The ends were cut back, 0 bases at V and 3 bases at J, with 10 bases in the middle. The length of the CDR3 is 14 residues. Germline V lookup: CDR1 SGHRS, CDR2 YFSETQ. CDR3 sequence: CASSLAPSLYEQYF. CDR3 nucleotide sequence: TGCGCCAGCAGCTTGGCTCCCTCTCTCTACGAGCAGTACTTC.

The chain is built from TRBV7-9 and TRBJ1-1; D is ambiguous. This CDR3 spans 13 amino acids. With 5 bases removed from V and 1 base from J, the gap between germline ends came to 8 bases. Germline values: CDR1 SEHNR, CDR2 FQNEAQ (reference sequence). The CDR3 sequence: CASSTRQNTEAFF. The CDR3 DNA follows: TGTGCCAGCAGCACTCGACAGAACACTGAAGCTTTCTTT.

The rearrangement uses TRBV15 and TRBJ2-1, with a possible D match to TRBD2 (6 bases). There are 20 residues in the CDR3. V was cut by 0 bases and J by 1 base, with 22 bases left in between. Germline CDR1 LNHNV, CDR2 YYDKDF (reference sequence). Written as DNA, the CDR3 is TGTGCCACCAGCAGAGACGTGATAAAGATTGGCGGGACTTCCTACAATGAGCAGTTCTTC. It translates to CATSRDVIKIGGTSYNEQFF.

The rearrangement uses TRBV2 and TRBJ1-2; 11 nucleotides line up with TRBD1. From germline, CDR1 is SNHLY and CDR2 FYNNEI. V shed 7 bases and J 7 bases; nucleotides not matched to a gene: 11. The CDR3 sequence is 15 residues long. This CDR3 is CASIGQGARSGGYTF. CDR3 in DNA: TGTGCCAGCATCGGACAGGGGGCTCGGAGTGGTGGCTACACCTTC.

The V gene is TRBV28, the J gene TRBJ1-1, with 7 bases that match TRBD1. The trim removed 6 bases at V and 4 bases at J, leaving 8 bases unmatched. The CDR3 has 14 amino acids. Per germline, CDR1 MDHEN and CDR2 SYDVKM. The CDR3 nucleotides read TGTGCCAGCAGGAGAGACAGGGTTAGCACTGAAGCTTTCTTT. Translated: CASRRDRVSTEAFF.